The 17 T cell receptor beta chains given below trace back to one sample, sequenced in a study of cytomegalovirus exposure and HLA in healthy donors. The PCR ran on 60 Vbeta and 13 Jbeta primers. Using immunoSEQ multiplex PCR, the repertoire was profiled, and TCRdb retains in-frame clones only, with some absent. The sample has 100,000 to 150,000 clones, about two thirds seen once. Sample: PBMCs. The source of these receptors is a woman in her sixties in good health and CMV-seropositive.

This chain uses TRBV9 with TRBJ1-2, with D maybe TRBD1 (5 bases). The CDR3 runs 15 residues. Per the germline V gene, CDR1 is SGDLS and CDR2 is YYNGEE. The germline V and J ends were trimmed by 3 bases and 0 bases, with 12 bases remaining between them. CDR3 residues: CASSEPSGANYGYTF. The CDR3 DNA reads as TGTGCCAGCAGCGAGCCCTCGGGGGCTAACTATGGCTACACCTTC.

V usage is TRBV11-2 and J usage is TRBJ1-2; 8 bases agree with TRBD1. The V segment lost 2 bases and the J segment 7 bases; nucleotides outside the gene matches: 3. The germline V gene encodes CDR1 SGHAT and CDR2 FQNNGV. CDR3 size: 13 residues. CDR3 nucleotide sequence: TGTGCCAGCAGCTTACAGACAGGGGTTGGCTACACCTTC. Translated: CASSLQTGVGYTF. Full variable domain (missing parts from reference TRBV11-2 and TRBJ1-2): EAGVAQSPRYKIIEKRQSVAFWCNPISGHATLYWYQQILGQGPKLLIQFQNNGVVDDSQLPKDRFSAERLKGVDSTLKIQPAKLEDSAVYLCASSLQTGVGYTFGSGTRLTVV.

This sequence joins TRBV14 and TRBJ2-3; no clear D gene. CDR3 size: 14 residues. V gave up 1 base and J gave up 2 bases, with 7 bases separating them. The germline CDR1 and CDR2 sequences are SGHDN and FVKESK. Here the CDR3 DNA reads TGTGCCAGCAGCCAAGGCCCCTACACAGATACGCAGTATTTT. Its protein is CASSQGPYTDTQYF.

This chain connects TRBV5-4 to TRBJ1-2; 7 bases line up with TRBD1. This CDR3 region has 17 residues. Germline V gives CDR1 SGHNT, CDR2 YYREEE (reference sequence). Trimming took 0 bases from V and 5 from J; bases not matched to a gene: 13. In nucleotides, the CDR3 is TGTGCCAGCAGCTTGGAAAGGACAGGTGGCTTGACGTATGGCTACACCTTC. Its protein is CASSLERTGGLTYGYTF.

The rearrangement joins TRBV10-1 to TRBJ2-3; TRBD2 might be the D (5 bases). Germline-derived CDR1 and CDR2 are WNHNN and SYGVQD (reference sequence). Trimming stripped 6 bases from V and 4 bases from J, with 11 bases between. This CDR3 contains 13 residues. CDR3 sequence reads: CASRMGVADTQYF. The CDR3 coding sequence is TGCGCCAGCAGAATGGGAGTAGCAGATACGCAGTATTTT.

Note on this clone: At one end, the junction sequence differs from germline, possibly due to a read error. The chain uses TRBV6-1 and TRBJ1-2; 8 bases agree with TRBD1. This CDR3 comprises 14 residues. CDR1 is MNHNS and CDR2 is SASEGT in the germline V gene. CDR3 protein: CASRTGAANYGYIF. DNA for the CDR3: TGTGCCAGCAGGACAGGGGCAGCTAACTATGGCTACATCTTC.

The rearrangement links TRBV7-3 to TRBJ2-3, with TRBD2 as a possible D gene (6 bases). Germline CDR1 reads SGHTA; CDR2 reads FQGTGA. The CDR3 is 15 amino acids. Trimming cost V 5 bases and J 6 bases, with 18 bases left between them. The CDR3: CASSLRGSGGDTQYF. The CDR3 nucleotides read TGTGCCAGCAGCCTGAGGGGAAGTGGAGGGGATACGCAGTATTTT. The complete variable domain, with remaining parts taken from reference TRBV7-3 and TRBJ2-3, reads GAGVSQTPSNKVTEKGKYVELRCDPISGHTALYWYRQSLGQGPEFLIYFQGTGAADDSGLPNDRFFAVRPEGSVSTLKIQRTERGDSAVYLCASSLRGSGGDTQYFGPGTRLTVL.

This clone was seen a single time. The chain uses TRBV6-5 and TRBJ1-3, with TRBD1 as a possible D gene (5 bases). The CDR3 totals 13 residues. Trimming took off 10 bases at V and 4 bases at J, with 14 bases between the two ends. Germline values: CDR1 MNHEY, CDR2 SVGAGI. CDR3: CATGEGLGNTIYF. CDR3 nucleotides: TGTGCCACCGGGGAGGGGCTGGGAAACACCATATATTTT.

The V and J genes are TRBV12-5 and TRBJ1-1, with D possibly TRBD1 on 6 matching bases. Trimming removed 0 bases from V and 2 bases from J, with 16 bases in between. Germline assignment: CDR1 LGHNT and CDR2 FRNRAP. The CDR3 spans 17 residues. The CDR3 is CASGLVTGANQNTEAFF. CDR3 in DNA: TGTGCTAGTGGTTTGGTGACAGGAGCGAACCAAAACACTGAAGCTTTCTTT.

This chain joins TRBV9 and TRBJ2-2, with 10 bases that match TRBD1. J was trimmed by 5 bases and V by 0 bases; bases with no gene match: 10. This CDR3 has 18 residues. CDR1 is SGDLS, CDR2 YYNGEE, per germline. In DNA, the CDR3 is TGTGCCAGCAGCGTAGGTGTAAGGACAGGGGGTCAAACCGGGGAGCTGTTTTTT. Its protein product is CASSVGVRTGGQTGELFF.

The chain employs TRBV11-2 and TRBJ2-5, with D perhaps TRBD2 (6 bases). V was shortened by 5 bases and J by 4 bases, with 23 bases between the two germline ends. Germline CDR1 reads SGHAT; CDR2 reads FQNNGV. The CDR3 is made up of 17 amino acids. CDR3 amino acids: CASSLGGSPHLGETQYF. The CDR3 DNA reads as TGTGCCAGCAGCCTGGGAGGTTCACCGCACCTAGGAGAGACCCAGTACTTC.

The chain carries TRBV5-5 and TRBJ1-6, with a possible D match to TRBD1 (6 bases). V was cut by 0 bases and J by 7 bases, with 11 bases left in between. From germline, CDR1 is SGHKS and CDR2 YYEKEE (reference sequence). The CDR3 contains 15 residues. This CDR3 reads CASSLGGGGNSPLHF. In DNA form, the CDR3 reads TGTGCCAGCAGCTTGGGAGGGGGTGGCAATTCACCCCTCCACTTT. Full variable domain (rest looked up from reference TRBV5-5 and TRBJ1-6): DAGVTQSPTHLIKTRGQQVTLRCSPISGHKSVSWYQQVLGQGPQFIFQYYEKEERGRGNFPDRFSARQFPNYSSELNVNALLLGDSALYLCASSLGGGGNSPLHFGNGTRLTVT.

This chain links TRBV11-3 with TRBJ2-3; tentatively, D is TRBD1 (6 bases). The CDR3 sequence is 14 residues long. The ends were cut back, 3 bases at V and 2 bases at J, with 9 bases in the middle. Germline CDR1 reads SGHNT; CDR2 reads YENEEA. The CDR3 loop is CASSFRTATDTQYF. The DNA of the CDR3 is TGTGCCAGCAGCTTCAGGACAGCCACAGATACGCAGTATTTT.

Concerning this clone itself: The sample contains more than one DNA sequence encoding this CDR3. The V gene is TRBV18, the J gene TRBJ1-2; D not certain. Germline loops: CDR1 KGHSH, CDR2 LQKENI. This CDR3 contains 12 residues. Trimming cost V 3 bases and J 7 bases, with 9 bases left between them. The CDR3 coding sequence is TGTGCCAGCTCACCCGATTTGGCTGGCTACACCTTC. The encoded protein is CASSPDLAGYTF.

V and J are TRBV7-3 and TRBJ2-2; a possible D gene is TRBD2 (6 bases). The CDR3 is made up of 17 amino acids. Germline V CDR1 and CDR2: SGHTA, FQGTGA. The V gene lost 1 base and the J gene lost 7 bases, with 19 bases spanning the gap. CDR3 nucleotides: TGTGCCAGCAGCTTAAACGTGCTTTCACTGGGAGGCGGGGAGCTGTTTTTT. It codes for CASSLNVLSLGGGELFF.

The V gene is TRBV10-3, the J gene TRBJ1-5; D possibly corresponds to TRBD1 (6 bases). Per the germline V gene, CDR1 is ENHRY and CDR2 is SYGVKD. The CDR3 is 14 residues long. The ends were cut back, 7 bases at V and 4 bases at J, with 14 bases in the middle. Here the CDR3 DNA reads TGTGCCATCAAGGGGGAAACGGTGAATCAGCCCCAGCATTTT. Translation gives CAIKGETVNQPQHF.

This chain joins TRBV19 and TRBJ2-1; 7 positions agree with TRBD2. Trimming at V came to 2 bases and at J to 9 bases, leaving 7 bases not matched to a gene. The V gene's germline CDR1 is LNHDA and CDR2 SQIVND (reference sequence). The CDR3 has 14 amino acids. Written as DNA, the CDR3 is TGTGCCAGTAGTATACGCACCCCGGGGGGTGAGCAGTTCTTC. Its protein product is CASSIRTPGGEQFF.